The clone carrying this T cell receptor beta chain was observed a few times. As yet, its antigen is unknown. The data derive from a study of beta chain features in type 1 diabetes. Study observations and caveats: Patients with type 1 diabetes showed fewer VDJ junction insertions and more deletions. Still unanswered here is whether HLA type influences TCRB rearrangement. Across all four CD4+ subsets, people with type 1 diabetes showed modestly shorter TCRB CDR3s. Cells with high TCR expression could be over-represented when cDNA is sequenced.

Stem cell-like memory, regulatory, central memory and naive CD4+ cells were sorted via CD45RO/CCR7/CD25/CD127/CD95/CD27. Trimming pared 1 base from V and 2 bases from J, leaving 7 bases between. Per the germline V gene, CDR1 is SGHDT and CDR2 is YYEEEE. This CDR3 region has 14 residues. Sequencing targeted expressed TCRB transcripts, as all isolated RNA had been reverse transcribed. The repertoire was sequenced with immunoSEQ multiplex PCR; TCRdb's copy has only in-frame clones and lacks some. In the table there are some 330,000 clones, over 9.5% of which are singletons. Sequencing was done on a sample of naive CD4+ T cells from blood. The chain is built from TRBV5-6 and TRBJ2-1; D is perhaps TRBD2 (5 bases). This clonotype originated in a woman between 18 and 29 years old with type 1 diabetes. The CDR3, as DNA: TGTGCCAGCAGCTTGCCCGGGACCTACAATGAGCAGTTCTTC. Translating it yields CASSLPGTYNEQFF.